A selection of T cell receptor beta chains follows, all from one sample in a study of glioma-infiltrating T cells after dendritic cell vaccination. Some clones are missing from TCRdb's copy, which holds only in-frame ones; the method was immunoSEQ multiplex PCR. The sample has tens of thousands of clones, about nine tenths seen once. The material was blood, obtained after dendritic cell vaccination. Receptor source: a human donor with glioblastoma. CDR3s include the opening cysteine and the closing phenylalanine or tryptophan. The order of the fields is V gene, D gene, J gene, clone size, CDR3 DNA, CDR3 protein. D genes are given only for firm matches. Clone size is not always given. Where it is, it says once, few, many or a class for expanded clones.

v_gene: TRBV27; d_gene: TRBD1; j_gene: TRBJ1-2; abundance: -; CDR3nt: TGTGCCAGCAGGAGGGACAGGGCTAACTACTATGGCTACACCTTC; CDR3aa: CASRRDRANYYGYTF
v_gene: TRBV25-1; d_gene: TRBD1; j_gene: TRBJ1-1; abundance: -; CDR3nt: TGTGCCAGCGGCCCGGGACAGTTAATCACTGAAGCTTTCTTT; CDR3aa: CASGPGQLITEAFF
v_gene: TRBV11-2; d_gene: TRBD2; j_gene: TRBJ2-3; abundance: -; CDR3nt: TGTGCCAGCAGCCCTCGGACTAGCGGGAGGGCCGTGAATACGCAGTATTTT; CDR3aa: CASSPRTSGRAVNTQYF
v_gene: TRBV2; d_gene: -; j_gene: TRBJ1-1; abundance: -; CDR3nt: TGTGCCAGAGAGATGAACACTGAAGCTTTCTTT; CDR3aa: CAREMNTEAFF
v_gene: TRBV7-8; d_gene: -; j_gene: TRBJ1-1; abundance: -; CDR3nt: TGTGCCAGCAGCCCGGGACAGAACACTGAAGCTTTCTTT; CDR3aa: CASSPGQNTEAFF
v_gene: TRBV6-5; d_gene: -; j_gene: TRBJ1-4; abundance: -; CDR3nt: TGTGCCAGCAGTTACGGAGGGGTGGGTGAAAAACTGTTTTTT; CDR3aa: CASSYGGVGEKLFF
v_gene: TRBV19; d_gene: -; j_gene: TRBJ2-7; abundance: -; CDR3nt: TGTGCCAGTGGACAGTTTTACGAGCAGTACTTC; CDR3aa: CASGQFYEQYF
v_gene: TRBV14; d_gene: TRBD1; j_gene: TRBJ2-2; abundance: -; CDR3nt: TGTGCCAGCAGCCACCCGGGACAGGGCCACCCCGTGGGGCAGCTGTTTTTT; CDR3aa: CASSHPGQGHPVGQLFF
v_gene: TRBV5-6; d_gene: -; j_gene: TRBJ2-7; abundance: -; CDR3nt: TGTGCCAGCAGCTTCGACAGGATCTCCTACGAGCAGTACTTC; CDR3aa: CASSFDRISYEQYF
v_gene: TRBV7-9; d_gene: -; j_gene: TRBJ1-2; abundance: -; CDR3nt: TGTGCCAGCAGCCCTGCTAAGCTGGTCTATGGCTACACCTTC; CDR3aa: CASSPAKLVYGYTF
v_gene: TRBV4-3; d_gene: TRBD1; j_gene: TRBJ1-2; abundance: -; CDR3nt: TGCGCCAGCAGCCAGGAGCCGGGACAGGGGGCGCAGGTCACCTTC; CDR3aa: CASSQEPGQGAQVTF
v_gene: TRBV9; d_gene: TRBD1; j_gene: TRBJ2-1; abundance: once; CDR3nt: TGTGCCAGCAGCGTAGGGACAGGGTATGTGAATGAGCAGTTCTTC; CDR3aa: CASSVGTGYVNEQFF
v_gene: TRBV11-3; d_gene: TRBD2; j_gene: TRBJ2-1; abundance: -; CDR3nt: TGTGCCAGCAGCTTGGGCCTAGCGGGGTTCTCCTACAATGAGCAGTTCTTC; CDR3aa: CASSLGLAGFSYNEQFF
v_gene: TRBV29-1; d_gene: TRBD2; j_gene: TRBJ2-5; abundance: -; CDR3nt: TGCAGCGTTGAACTAGCGGAAGACGTCCAAGAGACCCAGTACTTC; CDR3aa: CSVELAEDVQETQYF
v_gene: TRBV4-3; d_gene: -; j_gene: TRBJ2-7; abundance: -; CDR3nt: TGCGCCAGCAGCCCAAAGATGAACATACCCTACGAGCAGTACTTC; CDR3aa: CASSPKMNIPYEQYF
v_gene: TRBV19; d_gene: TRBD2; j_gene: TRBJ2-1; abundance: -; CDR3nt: TGTGCCAGTAGAAAGTCTAGCGGGAGGTACAATGAGCAGTTCTTC; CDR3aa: CASRKSSGRYNEQFF